These T cell receptor beta chains were read from a single sample in a study of technical replicates of blood from four donors. Profiled with immunoSEQ multiplex PCR; TCRdb holds only in-frame clones, not every one. The table has 65,000 to 80,000 clones, under 99% seen once. The sequencing input was T cells isolated from PBMCs. Receptors were obtained from a human donor in good health. Each CDR3 is given with its conserved first and last residue. A D gene is named only where the DNA matches it firmly. Rows may omit the clone size; those that give it use once, few, many or a size class.

V: TRBV9; J: TRBJ2-1; D: TRBD2; size: NA; CDR3: CASSELAGGPNEQFF; DNA: TGTGCCAGCAGCGAATTAGCGGGAGGGCCCAATGAGCAGTTCTTC
V: TRBV25-1; J: TRBJ1-2; D: TRBD1; size: NA; CDR3: CASQRDSYGYTF; DNA: TGTGCCAGCCAAAGGGACAGCTATGGCTACACCTTC
V: TRBV27; J: TRBJ1-2; D: TRBD1; size: NA; CDR3: CASTGGSNYGYTF; DNA: TGTGCCAGCACAGGGGGCTCCAACTATGGCTACACCTTC
V: TRBV19; J: TRBJ1-5; D: NA; size: NA; CDR3: CASSNTGFPNQPQHF; DNA: TGTGCCAGTAGTAATACAGGGTTTCCCAATCAGCCCCAGCATTTT
V: TRBV7-3; J: TRBJ2-1; D: TRBD2; size: NA; CDR3: CASSLSGGRFNEQFF; DNA: TGTGCCAGCAGCTTAAGTGGCGGGAGGTTCAATGAGCAGTTCTTC
V: TRBV30; J: TRBJ2-3; D: TRBD2; size: NA; CDR3: CAWSVLSGSSTDTQYF; DNA: TGTGCCTGGAGTGTACTTAGCGGGAGTAGCACAGATACGCAGTATTTT
V: TRBV27; J: TRBJ2-1; D: TRBD1; size: once; CDR3: CASSTNRDRAGNEQFF; DNA: TGTGCCAGCAGTACGAACCGGGACAGGGCAGGCAATGAGCAGTTCTTC
V: TRBV9; J: TRBJ1-1; D: NA; size: NA; CDR3: CASSARKQGENTEAFF; DNA: TGTGCCAGCAGCGCCCGAAAACAGGGCGAGAACACTGAAGCTTTCTTT
V: TRBV7-2; J: TRBJ2-1; D: TRBD2; size: NA; CDR3: CASSSFWGTSSYNEQFF; DNA: TGTGCCAGCAGCTCATTTTGGGGGACTAGCTCCTACAATGAGCAGTTCTTC
V: TRBV5-1; J: TRBJ1-4; D: TRBD1; size: NA; CDR3: CASSLGGAGTEEKLFF; DNA: TGCGCCAGCAGCTTGGGTGGGGCAGGGACAGAGGAAAAACTGTTTTTT
V: TRBV7-9; J: TRBJ2-5; D: NA; size: NA; CDR3: CASSFSGLETQYF; DNA: TGTGCCAGCAGCTTTTCAGGCCTAGAGACCCAGTACTTC
V: TRBV21-1; J: TRBJ2-7; D: NA; size: NA; CDR3: CASRIDWVLLYEQYF; DNA: TGTGCCAGCAGAATAGACTGGGTTTTGTTATACGAGCAGTACTTC
V: TRBV11-3; J: TRBJ1-5; D: NA; size: once; CDR3: CASSLDGGDGQPQHF; DNA: TGTGCCAGCAGCTTAGACGGGGGGGATGGTCAGCCCCAGCATTTT
V: TRBV11-2; J: TRBJ2-7; D: TRBD2; size: NA; CDR3: CASSMWEGEQYF; DNA: TGTGCCAGCAGCATGTGGGAGGGGGAGCAGTACTTC
V: TRBV30; J: TRBJ2-7; D: NA; size: NA; CDR3: CACRTEKAYEQYF; DNA: TGTGCCTGTCGGACAGAAAAAGCCTACGAGCAGTACTTC
V: TRBV25-1; J: TRBJ2-3; D: NA; size: NA; CDR3: CASSVGDTQYF; DNA: TGTGCCAGCAGTGTCGGAGATACGCAGTATTTT
V: TRBV5-6; J: TRBJ2-1; D: NA; size: NA; CDR3: CASSFYTALDYEQFF; DNA: TGTGCCAGCAGCTTTTATACGGCACTAGATTATGAGCAGTTCTTC
V: TRBV5-4; J: TRBJ2-1; D: NA; size: NA; CDR3: CASSLLMNEQFF; DNA: TGTGCCAGCAGCTTGCTTATGAATGAGCAGTTCTTC
V: TRBV29-1; J: TRBJ2-6; D: NA; size: once; CDR3: CSVDSSGANVLTF; DNA: TGCAGCGTTGACAGCTCTGGGGCCAACGTCCTGACTTTC
V: TRBV14; J: TRBJ1-2; D: NA; size: once; CDR3: CASSQYLTDGYTF; DNA: TGTGCCAGCAGCCAATATTTGACAGATGGCTACACCTTC
V: TRBV7-2; J: TRBJ1-2; D: NA; size: NA; CDR3: CASSLLNSPQGIYGYTF; DNA: TGTGCCAGCAGCTTATTAAATAGCCCGCAGGGTATTTATGGCTACACCTTC
V: TRBV28; J: TRBJ2-5; D: TRBD2; size: NA; CDR3: CASSSPGLAGEETQYF; DNA: TGTGCCAGCAGTTCTCCGGGACTAGCGGGAGAAGAGACCCAGTACTTC
V: TRBV6-1; J: TRBJ2-3; D: TRBD1; size: NA; CDR3: CASRDRFTDTQYF; DNA: TGTGCCAGCCGGGACAGGTTCACAGATACGCAGTATTTT
V: TRBV6-4; J: TRBJ1-2; D: TRBD1; size: NA; CDR3: CASSDSGQGALVGYTF; DNA: TGTGCCAGCAGTGACTCGGGACAGGGGGCTTTAGTTGGCTACACCTTC
V: TRBV2; J: TRBJ2-7; D: NA; size: once; CDR3: CASMTEIDSYEQYF; DNA: TGTGCCAGCATGACAGAGATAGACTCCTACGAGCAGTACTTC
V: TRBV27; J: TRBJ1-2; D: TRBD1; size: NA; CDR3: CASRQTGRLDYGYTF; DNA: TGTGCCAGCAGGCAGACAGGGAGATTAGACTATGGCTACACCTTC
V: TRBV29-1; J: TRBJ2-7; D: TRBD1; size: NA; CDR3: CSVFRGTSYEQYF; DNA: TGCAGCGTTTTCAGGGGGACCTCCTACGAGCAGTACTTC
V: TRBV18; J: TRBJ1-1; D: NA; size: NA; CDR3: CASSYQDTEAFF; DNA: TGTGCCAGCTCATACCAGGACACTGAAGCTTTCTTT
V: TRBV5-1; J: TRBJ2-7; D: TRBD1; size: NA; CDR3: CASRWGQGEDEQYF; DNA: TGCGCCAGCAGATGGGGACAGGGGGAAGACGAGCAGTACTTC
V: TRBV5-4; J: TRBJ1-2; D: TRBD1; size: NA; CDR3: CASSFPVDRDYGYTF; DNA: TGTGCCAGCAGCTTTCCCGTCGACAGGGACTATGGCTACACCTTC
V: TRBV30; J: TRBJ1-1; D: NA; size: NA; CDR3: CAWSRFQWSDTEAFF; DNA: TGTGCCTGGAGCCGCTTCCAATGGTCGGACACTGAAGCTTTCTTT
V: TRBV30; J: TRBJ1-3; D: NA; size: NA; CDR3: CAWSEGAGNTIYF; DNA: TGTGCCTGGAGTGAGGGGGCTGGAAACACCATATATTTT
V: TRBV28; J: TRBJ1-2; D: TRBD1; size: NA; CDR3: CASSSAAGQGYGYTF; DNA: TGTGCCAGCAGTTCCGCCGCGGGACAGGGTTATGGCTACACCTTC
V: TRBV11-2; J: TRBJ2-5; D: TRBD2; size: NA; CDR3: CASSYRLAEQETQYF; DNA: TGTGCCAGCAGTTACCGACTAGCGGAGCAAGAGACCCAGTACTTC
V: TRBV4-3; J: TRBJ2-1; D: NA; size: once; CDR3: CASSQVRDRRYLNEQFF; DNA: TGCGCCAGCAGCCAAGTTCGCGACAGGAGGTATCTCAATGAGCAGTTCTTC
V: TRBV7-9; J: TRBJ1-1; D: NA; size: NA; CDR3: CASNPQLGGTEAFF; DNA: TGTGCCAGCAACCCACAGTTGGGGGGGACTGAAGCTTTCTTT
V: TRBV29-1; J: TRBJ2-7; D: TRBD2; size: NA; CDR3: CSVQTSGISYEQYF; DNA: TGCAGCGTCCAGACTAGCGGGATCTCCTACGAGCAGTACTTC
V: TRBV9; J: TRBJ2-2; D: NA; size: once; CDR3: CASSVTSAEGTGELFF; DNA: TGTGCCAGCAGCGTAACGTCAGCGGAGGGCACCGGGGAGCTGTTTTTT
V: TRBV5-5; J: TRBJ2-1; D: NA; size: NA; CDR3: CASSFRASSYNEQFF; DNA: TGTGCCAGCAGCTTCAGGGCGAGCTCCTACAATGAGCAGTTCTTC
V: TRBV6-5; J: TRBJ2-7; D: NA; size: NA; CDR3: CASSYSPGWEQYF; DNA: TGTGCCAGCAGTTACTCGCCAGGGTGGGAGCAGTACTTC
V: TRBV25-1; J: TRBJ2-1; D: TRBD2; size: NA; CDR3: CASGAGVYNEQFF; DNA: TGTGCCAGCGGGGCGGGAGTCTACAATGAGCAGTTCTTC
V: TRBV29-1; J: TRBJ2-5; D: NA; size: once; CDR3: CSLRPGEETQYF; DNA: TGCAGCTTAAGGCCAGGCGAAGAGACCCAGTACTTC
V: TRBV28; J: TRBJ2-1; D: TRBD2; size: NA; CDR3: CASSVLIAGSYNEQFF; DNA: TGTGCCAGCAGTGTACTTATAGCGGGCTCCTACAATGAGCAGTTCTTC
V: TRBV6-1; J: TRBJ2-7; D: NA; size: NA; CDR3: CGGAATYEQYF; DNA: TGTGGCGGGGCCGCGACCTACGAGCAGTACTTC
V: TRBV6-5; J: TRBJ1-2; D: NA; size: NA; CDR3: CASSSGGVYGYTF; DNA: TGTGCCAGCAGTTCTGGGGGCGTTTATGGCTACACCTTC
V: TRBV27; J: TRBJ1-2; D: NA; size: NA; CDR3: CASSHTRDSAYGYTF; DNA: TGTGCCAGCAGCCATACCCGGGACTCCGCCTATGGCTACACCTTC
V: TRBV5-1; J: TRBJ2-6; D: NA; size: NA; CDR3: CASKAAGANVLTF; DNA: TGCGCCAGCAAAGCTGCTGGGGCCAACGTCCTGACTTTC
V: TRBV15; J: TRBJ1-4; D: NA; size: NA; CDR3: CGPRGRVANEKLFF; DNA: TGTGGCCCTCGGGGGAGGGTTGCTAATGAAAAACTGTTTTTT
V: TRBV4-1; J: TRBJ1-1; D: NA; size: NA; CDR3: CASSPGHLNTEAFF; DNA: TGCGCCAGCAGCCCGGGACATTTGAACACTGAAGCTTTCTTT
V: TRBV29-1; J: TRBJ2-7; D: NA; size: once; CDR3: CSVVGAPTLEQYF; DNA: TGCAGCGTTGTAGGGGCCCCGACGCTCGAGCAGTACTTC
V: TRBV6-6; J: TRBJ2-7; D: NA; size: NA; CDR3: CASSSTGAFYEQYF; DNA: TGTGCCAGCAGTTCGACAGGAGCATTCTACGAGCAGTACTTC
V: TRBV28; J: TRBJ1-5; D: NA; size: NA; CDR3: CASSFPTGSGNQPQHF; DNA: TGTGCCAGCAGTTTTCCTACAGGGTCCGGCAATCAGCCCCAGCATTTT
V: TRBV27; J: TRBJ2-7; D: NA; size: NA; CDR3: CASSPLGLGREQYF; DNA: TGTGCCAGCAGTCCACTGGGTTTGGGGAGGGAGCAGTACTTC
V: TRBV14; J: TRBJ2-5; D: NA; size: NA; CDR3: CASSQVTGYFETQYF; DNA: TGTGCCAGCAGCCAAGTCACAGGGTATTTCGAGACCCAGTACTTC
V: TRBV27; J: TRBJ1-5; D: NA; size: NA; CDR3: CASSDRDSNQPQHF; DNA: TGTGCCAGCAGTGACCGGGATAGCAATCAGCCCCAGCATTTT
V: TRBV28; J: TRBJ2-7; D: NA; size: NA; CDR3: CASSLGRQFYHLRGQYF; DNA: TGTGCCAGCAGTTTAGGACGACAGTTCTACCACCTACGAGGGCAGTACTTC